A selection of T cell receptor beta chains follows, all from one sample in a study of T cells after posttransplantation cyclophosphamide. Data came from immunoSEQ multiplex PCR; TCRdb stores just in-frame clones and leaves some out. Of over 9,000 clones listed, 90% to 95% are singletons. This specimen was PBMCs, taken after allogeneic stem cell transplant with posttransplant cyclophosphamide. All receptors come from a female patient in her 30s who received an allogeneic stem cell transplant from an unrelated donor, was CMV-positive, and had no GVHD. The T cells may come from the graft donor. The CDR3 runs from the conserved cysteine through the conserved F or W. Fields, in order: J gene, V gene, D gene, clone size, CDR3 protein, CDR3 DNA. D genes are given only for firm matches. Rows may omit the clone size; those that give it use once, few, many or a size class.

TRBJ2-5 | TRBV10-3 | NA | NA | CAISDSPGETQYF | TGTGCCATCAGTGACAGTCCAGGGGAGACCCAGTACTTC
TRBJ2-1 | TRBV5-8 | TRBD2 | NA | CASSQGTSWNEQFF | TGTGCCAGCAGCCAGGGGACTAGCTGGAATGAGCAGTTCTTC
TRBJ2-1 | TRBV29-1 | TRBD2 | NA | CSYLGLVNEQFF | TGCAGCTATCTTGGACTAGTCAATGAGCAGTTCTTC
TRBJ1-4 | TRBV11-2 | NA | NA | CASSLTSGINEKLFF | TGTGCCAGCAGCTTAACGTCGGGGATTAATGAAAAACTGTTTTTT
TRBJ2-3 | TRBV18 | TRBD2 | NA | CAIRTSGEGDTQYF | TGTGCCATCCGGACTAGCGGGGAGGGAGATACGCAGTATTTT
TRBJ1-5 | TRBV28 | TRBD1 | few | CASSRNRGQRNQPQHF | TGTGCCAGCAGCCGCAACAGGGGGCAGCGCAATCAGCCCCAGCATTTT
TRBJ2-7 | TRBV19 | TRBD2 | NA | CASSLAGGIYEQYF | TGTGCCAGTAGTTTAGCGGGAGGGATCTACGAGCAGTACTTC
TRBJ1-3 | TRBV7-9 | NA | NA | CASSSKGTYSGNTIYF | TGTGCCAGCAGCTCTAAGGGGACTTACTCTGGAAACACCATATATTTT
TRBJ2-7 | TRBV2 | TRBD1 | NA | CASREIPGQGRGEQYF | TGTGCCAGCAGGGAGATACCCGGACAGGGTCGCGGCGAGCAGTACTTC
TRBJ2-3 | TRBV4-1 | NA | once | CASSHPRTDTQYF | TGCGCCAGCAGCCATCCCAGAACAGATACGCAGTATTTT
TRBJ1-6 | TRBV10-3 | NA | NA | CAISESRKSPLHF | TGTGCCATCAGTGAGTCGAGAAAATCACCCCTCCACTTT
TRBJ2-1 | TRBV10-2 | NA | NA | CASSESLVSFNEQFF | TGCGCCAGCAGTGAGTCCTTAGTGTCCTTCAATGAGCAGTTCTTC
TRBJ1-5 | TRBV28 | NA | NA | CASSLVAPPSNQPQHF | TGTGCCAGCAGTCTGGTTGCGCCGCCTAGCAATCAGCCCCAGCATTTT
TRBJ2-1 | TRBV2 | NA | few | CASSDLAAYNEQFF | TGTGCCAGCAGTGACTTGGCAGCCTACAATGAGCAGTTCTTC
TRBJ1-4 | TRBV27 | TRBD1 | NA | CASGWTGWEKLFF | TGTGCCAGTGGATGGACAGGGTGGGAAAAACTGTTTTTT
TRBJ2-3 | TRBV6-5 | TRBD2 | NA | CASGSPSGDQDTQYF | TGTGCCAGCGGAAGCCCTAGCGGGGATCAAGATACGCAGTATTTT
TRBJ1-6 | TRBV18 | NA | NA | CASSPNVRDLSPLHF | TGTGCCAGCTCACCAAATGTGAGAGATCTTTCACCCCTCCACTTT
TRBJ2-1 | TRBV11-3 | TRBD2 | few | CASSSGRYNEQFF | TGTGCCAGCAGCTCCGGGAGGTACAATGAGCAGTTCTTC
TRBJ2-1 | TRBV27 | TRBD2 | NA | CASTKIAGAIQFF | TGTGCCAGCACCAAGATAGCGGGGGCCATCCAGTTCTTC
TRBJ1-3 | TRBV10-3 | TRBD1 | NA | CAISARDSGNTIYF | TGTGCCATCAGTGCCAGGGACAGTGGAAACACCATATATTTT
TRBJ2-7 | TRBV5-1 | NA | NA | CASSLGRGEVYEQYF | TGCGCCAGCAGCTTGGGTAGGGGCGAGGTCTACGAGCAGTACTTC
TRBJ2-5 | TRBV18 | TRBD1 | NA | CASSPITGATKETQYF | TGTGCCAGCTCACCCATAACAGGGGCCACGAAAGAGACCCAGTACTTC
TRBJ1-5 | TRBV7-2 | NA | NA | CASSMGLGSNQPQHF | TGTGCCAGCAGCATGGGACTTGGGAGCAATCAGCCCCAGCATTTT
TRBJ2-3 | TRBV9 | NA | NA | CASSAQAPSTDTQYF | TGTGCCAGCAGCGCCCAAGCCCCTAGCACAGATACGCAGTATTTT
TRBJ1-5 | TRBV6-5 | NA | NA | CASSTFRGNQPQHF | TGTGCCAGCAGTACCTTTCGGGGCAATCAGCCCCAGCATTTT
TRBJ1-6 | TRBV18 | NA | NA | CASSEEGHSSYNSPLHF | TGTGCCAGCTCTGAGGAGGGTCATTCCTCCTATAATTCACCCCTCCACTTT
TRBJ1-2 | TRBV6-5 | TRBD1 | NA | CASRKYRGRGYGYTF | TGTGCCAGCAGAAAGTACAGGGGGCGCGGCTATGGCTACACCTTC
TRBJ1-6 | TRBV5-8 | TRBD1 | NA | CASSFGTANLSPLHF | TGTGCCAGCAGCTTTGGGACAGCCAACCTTTCACCCCTCCACTTT
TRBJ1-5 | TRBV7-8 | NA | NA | CASSLAGSVGLGNQPQHF | TGTGCCAGCAGCTTAGCAGGAAGCGTCGGGTTAGGCAATCAGCCCCAGCATTTT
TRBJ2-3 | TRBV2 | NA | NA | CASRLRGGLSTDTQYF | TGTGCCAGCAGACTAAGGGGGGGCTTAAGCACAGATACGCAGTATTTT
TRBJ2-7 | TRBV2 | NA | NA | CASMRNVVPEQYF | TGTGCCAGCATGCGGAACGTCGTCCCCGAGCAGTACTTC
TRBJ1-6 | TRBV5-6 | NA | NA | CASSPAGSWGNSPLHF | TGTGCCAGCAGCCCGGCCGGTAGTTGGGGCAATTCACCCCTCCACTTT
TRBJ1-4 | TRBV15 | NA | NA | CATSRGDTKKLFF | TGTGCCACCAGCAGAGGGGACACCAAAAAACTGTTTTTT
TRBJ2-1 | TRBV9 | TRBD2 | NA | CASSVDRTSVYNEQFF | TGTGCCAGCAGCGTAGACCGGACTAGCGTATACAATGAGCAGTTCTTC
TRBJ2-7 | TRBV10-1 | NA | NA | CASSEPGVTYEQYF | TGCGCCAGCAGTGAACCAGGGGTCACCTACGAGCAGTACTTC
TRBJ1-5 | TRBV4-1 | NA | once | CASSRAESNQPQHF | TGCGCCAGCAGCCGGGCAGAAAGCAATCAGCCCCAGCATTTT